A single sample is the source of the 24 T cell receptor beta chains below, sequenced in a study of sequential checkpoint blockade in melanoma (dated by TCRdb to about 2019). The protocol used for the library was the immunoSEQ multiplex PCR assay. TCRdb holds this immuneACCESS table with in-frame rearrangements only. Some clones are missing; in checked studies, unresolved V genes explain under half, and the rest has no known cause. The table for this sample lists some 5,100 clones; over 25% of them were counted only once. Over 20% of the sample is in the top ten clones. The treatment or condition label for this specimen denotes: randomized to nivolumab then ipilimumab (arm A) or the reverse (arm B). The specimen comprised tumor tissue (inferred from file names), sampled from a patient given nivolumab and ipilimumab in sequence. Receptors originate from a human donor with melanoma.

This clone was picked up a small number of times. The chain has TRBV6-8 and TRBJ1-1; tentative D call: TRBD1 (5 bases). Germline CDR1 is MNHGY and CDR2 is SAAAGT. Trimming took off 8 bases at V and 3 bases at J, with 13 bases between the two ends. This CDR3 is built from 13 residues. For the CDR3, the DNA is TGTGCCAGCTCCCCCACGGGGGACACTGAAGCTTTCTTT. This translates into CASSPTGDTEAFF.

This clone was counted at least ten times. The CDR3 DNA is TGTGCCAGCAGCTTGGCCGGGCTTGCAACTAATGAAAAACTGTTTTTT. This gives the protein CASSLAGLATNEKLFF. This sequence joins TRBV11-3 and TRBJ1-4; D is unclear. This CDR3 region has 16 residues. V was shortened by 3 bases and J by 0 bases, with 11 bases between the two germline ends. Germline CDR1 reads SGHNT; CDR2 reads YENEEA.

This clone was seen repeatedly, ten times or more. The V gene is TRBV11-3, the J gene TRBJ1-4; TRBD1 aligns across 7 bases. The CDR3 loop spans 15 amino acids. V lost 3 bases and J lost 8; bases outside the gene matches: 9. Germline loops: CDR1 SGHNT, CDR2 YENEEA. The CDR3 loop reads CASSLGGRGREKLFF. For the CDR3, the DNA is TGTGCCAGCAGCTTGGGTGGCAGGGGGAGGGAAAAACTGTTTTTT.

The genes are TRBV23-1 and TRBJ1-1; D ambiguous. TRBV23-1 is filed as an ORF, its function uncertain. Trimming shortened V by 6 bases and J by 1 base, and 9 bases separated the two germline ends. The CDR3 extends over 13 amino acids. The CDR3 region is CASSLARNTEAFF. Here the CDR3 DNA reads TGCGCCAGCAGCTTGGCGAGGAACACTGAAGCTTTCTTT.

The chain carries TRBV28 and TRBJ2-7, with TRBD1 matching over 9 bases. CDR1 MDHEN and CDR2 SYDVKM come from the germline V gene. V shed 5 bases and J 6 bases; nucleotides not matched to a gene: 11. The CDR3 is made up of 15 amino acids. The CDR3 spells CASSPPGTGLREQYF. The CDR3 bases are TGTGCCAGCAGTCCCCCCGGGACAGGGTTGCGCGAGCAGTACTTC.

The rearrangement links TRBV10-2 to TRBJ1-1; 8 nucleotides match TRBD1. The CDR3 is made up of 13 amino acids. V shed 8 bases and J 4 bases; nucleotides not matched to a gene: 6. CDR1 and CDR2 (germline): WSHSY, SAAADI. CDR3 in DNA: TGCGCCAGCTCTGGACAGGGAGGCACTGAAGCTTTCTTT. Protein sequence: CASSGQGGTEAFF.

The rearrangement links TRBV5-1 to TRBJ2-7; D ambiguous. V lost 0 bases and J 6 bases, leaving 13 bases between the germline ends. The CDR3 is 14 residues long. Germline CDR1 and CDR2: SGHRS and YFSETQ. CDR3 protein: CASSLVWIQGEQYF. CDR3 nucleotides: TGCGCCAGCAGCTTGGTATGGATTCAAGGCGAGCAGTACTTC.

This clone was found once. J is TRBJ2-3 and V is TRBV19; no clear D gene. This CDR3 contains 13 residues. Trimming removed 1 base at V and 4 bases at J, with 6 bases between. Germline V lookup: CDR1 LNHDA, CDR2 SQIVND (reference sequence). As DNA, the CDR3 is TGTGCCAGTAGTATAGGTGGGGCAGATACGCAGTATTTT. It is translated as CASSIGGADTQYF.

The V and J genes are TRBV12-2 and TRBJ2-5; whether TRBD2, the table's D call, matches the DNA was not checked. TRBV12-2 is reported as a pseudogene. The CDR3 contains 17 residues. This chain's CDR3 is CASRNRTSGRGKETQYF. The CDR3 DNA is TGTGCAAGTCGCAACCGGACTAGCGGGAGGGGGAAGGAGACCCAGTACTTC.

This clone was found a few times. This sequence joins TRBV6-8 and TRBJ2-7, with 7 positions matching TRBD2. Germline CDR1 is MNHGY and CDR2 is SAAAGT. Losses at the gene ends were 5 bases for V and 0 bases for J; bases not matched to a gene: 4. The CDR3 is made up of 14 amino acids. The CDR3: CASSTGLSSYEQYF. CDR3 DNA sequence: TGTGCCAGCAGTACGGGACTAAGCTCCTACGAGCAGTACTTC.

CDR3 loop: CASSTSYTGGSYGYTF. As DNA, the CDR3 is TGTGCCAGTAGTACTTCATACACAGGGGGTAGCTATGGCTACACCTTC. The rearrangement uses TRBV19 and TRBJ1-2, with 8 bases aligning to TRBD1. Trimming removed 4 bases from V and 4 bases from J; junction bases left unmatched: 11. The CDR3 consists of 16 residues. Germline values: CDR1 LNHDA, CDR2 SQIVND (reference sequence).

In this sample, this clone turned up a few times. The chain uses TRBV19 and TRBJ2-2; 12 nucleotides line up with TRBD2. The germline V gene has CDR1 LNHDA and CDR2 SQIVND (reference sequence). CDR3 length: 16 amino acids. Unmatched junction bases numbered 2, after V lost 6 bases and J lost 0 bases. CDR3 DNA sequence: TGTGCCAGTAGCGGACTAGCGGGGCCGAACACCGGGGAGCTGTTTTTT. This translates into CASSGLAGPNTGELFF.

V gene TRBV28 combines with J gene TRBJ1-2, with D possibly matching TRBD1 (5 bases). Between the trimmed V and J ends, which lost 5 bases and 7 bases, there was a span of 14 bases. The CDR3 extends over 13 amino acids. CDR1 is MDHEN and CDR2 is SYDVKM in the germline V gene. In DNA form, the CDR3 reads TGTGCCAGCAGTGCGGGCCCTGGGGGTGGCTACACCTTC. Protein: CASSAGPGGGYTF.

The genes are TRBV29-1 and TRBJ1-1, with a tentative D call TRBD1 (5 bases). The V end was cut by 1 base, the J end by 4 bases, with 19 bases between. The germline gives CDR1 SQVTM, CDR2 ANQGSEA. The CDR3 sequence is 16 residues long. The CDR3 nucleotides read TGCAGCGTTGAAGGGGGGGGTCGAGGGTTGAGCACTGAAGCTTTCTTT. Translating it yields CSVEGGGRGLSTEAFF. Drawing the rest from reference TRBV29-1 and TRBJ1-1, the complete variable domain is SAVISQKPSRDICQRGTSLTIQCQVDSQVTMMFWYRQQPGQSLTLIATANQGSEATYESGFVIDKFPISRPNLTFSTLTVSNMSPEDSSIYLCSVEGGGRGLSTEAFFGQGTRLTVV.

V and J are TRBV5-1 and TRBJ2-1, with 10 bases lining up with TRBD1. CDR1 is SGHRS, CDR2 YFSETQ, per germline. The CDR3 runs to 14 residues. V was clipped by 6 bases and J by 2 bases; unmatched bases: 2. CDR3 in DNA: TGCGCCAGCAAGACAGGGGGCCCCTACAATGAGCAGTTCTTC. Its translation: CASKTGGPYNEQFF.

This clone was seen more than once but under ten times. The chain is built from TRBV18 and TRBJ2-5; the D gene is possibly TRBD1 (6 bases). Trimming shortened V by 3 bases and J by 4 bases, and 18 bases separated the two germline ends. This CDR3 has 16 residues. Germline V gene data show CDR1 as KGHSH and CDR2 as LQKENI. CDR3 coding DNA: TGTGCCAGCTCACCGTCGACAGGAGCAGGTGGAGAGACCCAGTACTTC. This sequence encodes CASSPSTGAGGETQYF.

This clone is deemed medium-sized (0.01 to 0.1%). The rearrangement uses TRBV15 and TRBJ2-5, with D possibly being TRBD1 (6 bases). Trimming pared 2 bases from V and 3 bases from J, leaving 10 bases between. Germline CDR1 LNHNV, CDR2 YYDKDF (reference sequence). The CDR3 consists of 14 residues. Here the CDR3 DNA reads TGTGCCACCAGCAGACCCCAGGGGAAAGAGACCCAGTACTTC. This codes for CATSRPQGKETQYF.

The CDR3 sequence: CASSPSETEHEQYF. The CDR3 region has the DNA TGTGCCAGCTCACCCTCGGAGACAGAACACGAGCAGTACTTC. The chain couples TRBV18 to TRBJ2-7; TRBD1 might be the D (5 bases). CDR3 length: 14 amino acids. CDR1 is KGHSH, CDR2 LQKENI, per germline. V lost 3 bases to trimming and J lost 5 bases, with 14 bases between them. Together with reference TRBV18 and TRBJ2-7, the CDR3 gives the full variable domain: NAGVMQNPRHLVRRRGQEARLRCSPMKGHSHVYWYRQLPEEGLKFMVYLQKENIIDESGMPKERFSAEFPKEGPSILRIQQVVRGDSAAYFCASSPSETEHEQYFGPGTRLTVT.

The table lists this clone with many counts. The V and J genes are TRBV11-3 and TRBJ1-1; the D gene is possibly TRBD1 (5 bases). CDR3 length: 16 residues. CDR1 and CDR2 from the germline V gene are SGHNT and YENEEA. With 6 bases removed from V and 0 bases from J, the gap between germline ends came to 17 bases. CDR3: CASSFSEDKMNTEAFF. In DNA, the CDR3 is TGTGCCAGCAGTTTCTCTGAGGACAAGATGAACACTGAAGCTTTCTTT.

By sample share, this clone is medium-sized. The V call is TRBV6-8, the J call TRBJ1-5; D not certain. The germline V gene has CDR1 MNHGY and CDR2 SAAAGT. The CDR3 loop spans 14 amino acids. The V end lost 7 bases, the J end lost 7 bases, and 17 bases lay between the germline ends. The chain's CDR3 is CASTPGGVGQPQHF. As DNA, the CDR3 is TGTGCCAGCACACCAGGCGGGGTGGGGCAGCCCCAGCATTTT.

The rearrangement uses TRBV11-3 and TRBJ1-5; D not resolved. Trimming pared 3 bases from V and 3 bases from J, leaving 9 bases between. Germline V gives CDR1 SGHNT, CDR2 YENEEA. This CDR3 contains 14 residues. The CDR3 region is CASSFHGDNQPQHF. The CDR3, as DNA: TGTGCCAGCAGCTTCCATGGGGACAATCAGCCCCAGCATTTT.

This clone was picked up many times. The chain couples TRBV11-3 to TRBJ1-1; 9 bases agree with TRBD1. The germline CDR1 and CDR2 sequences are SGHNT and YENEEA. The CDR3 covers 15 residues. The V and J ends lost 5 bases and 0 bases, in that order; junction bases with no gene match: 4. The CDR3 coding sequence is TGTGCCAGCAGCGGGACAGGGTCGATGAACACTGAAGCTTTCTTT. Amino acids: CASSGTGSMNTEAFF. The full variable domain, in which reference TRBV11-3 and TRBJ1-1 provide the parts outside the CDR3, is EAGVVQSPRYKIIEKKQPVAFWCNPISGHNTLYWYLQNLGQGPELLIRYENEEAVDDSQLPKDRFSAERLKGVDSTLKIQPAELGDSAVYLCASSGTGSMNTEAFFGQGTRLTVV.

This clone has only a few counts. The chain uses TRBV11-3 and TRBJ2-2; weak D call: TRBD1 (6 bases). Trimming took off 1 base at V and 5 bases at J, with 11 bases between the two ends. This CDR3 contains 15 residues. Germline V gives CDR1 SGHNT, CDR2 YENEEA. The CDR3 sequence: CASSLGSQGTGELFF. DNA of the CDR3: TGTGCCAGCAGCTTAGGGTCACAGGGAACCGGGGAGCTGTTTTTT.

This clone was found many times. The chain has TRBV11-3 and TRBJ2-1; 10 bases line up with TRBD2. V trimming: 3 bases; J trimming: 7 bases; junction bases outside the gene matches: 6. Germline CDR1 is SGHNT and CDR2 is YENEEA. The CDR3 covers 15 residues. The CDR3 DNA follows: TGTGCCAGCAGCTTGGCGGTAGCGGGGGGAAATGAGCAGTTCTTC. This translates into CASSLAVAGGNEQFF.